This record covers a single TCR beta chain. One end of the junction fails to match germline, which may point to a read error. The record originates from a study of metastatic and nonmetastatic thyroid tumors. All patients were treatment-naive before thyroid surgery. CDR3 length equals 17 residues. The germline gives CDR1 MNHEY, CDR2 SMNVEV (reference sequence). Through MiXCR, TCRdb re-clonotyped the PCR reads. This table has approximately 30,000 clones, 15% to 20% appearing once. The chain has TRBV27 and TRBJ1-3, with D possibly being TRBD1 (5 bases). This clonotype was sampled from a female donor with papillary thyroid cancer or a benign thyroid nodule (not recorded which). Some clones in this sample may be carry-over from other donors' samples. The sequencing input was blood. The chain's CDR3 is CASTDKLQVISGSTIYF. As DNA, the CDR3 is TGTGCCAGCACCGATAAACTACAGGTGATCTCTGGAAGCACCATATATTTT.